This record concerns one T cell receptor (beta chain) sequence. In the original processing: Researchers report that nucleated cell counts were estimated from reference gene primer amplification. Repertoires were generated with immunoSEQ multiplex PCR, while TCRdb's copy carries only in-frame clones and drops some. V and J calls and clone size are those listed in that table; D and trimming were worked out from the DNA. Of 300,000 or so clones listed, around 90% are singletons. From germline, CDR1 is SNHLY and CDR2 FYNNEI. V was shortened by 1 base and J by 4 bases, with 19 bases between the two germline ends. The CDR3 has 17 residues. The data were taken from a study of blood T cell repertoires in COVID-19. About the research overall: Samples representing acute and convalescent COVID-19 were sourced from the United States, Italy and Spain. Nucleic acid was either cDNA or gDNA, and it came from T cells, B-cell-depleted T cells, or PBMCs.

V gene TRBV2 combines with J gene TRBJ1-2; D might be TRBD1 (5 bases). The source of this sequence is a woman aged 40 to 50 with acute or convalescent COVID-19. The sample comprised peripheral blood. CDR3 sequence: CASSEGWLERRGYGYTF. CDR3 in DNA: TGTGCCAGCAGTGAAGGGTGGCTAGAGAGAAGGGGCTATGGCTACACCTTC.